The 8 T cell receptor beta chains presented below share a single source sample, sequenced in a study of immune cell composition in non-small cell lung cancer. TCRdb keeps only in-frame clones here, not all; method: immunoSEQ multiplex PCR. The sample comprises thousands of clones, around 71% of which are singletons, and roughly 6.1% rests with the top ten. Normal lung was sampled as far from the tumour as possible, at least 3 cm. Sequencing input: non-adjacent lung tissue. The receptors derive from a human donor with non-small cell lung cancer.

The genes are TRBV7-9 and TRBJ1-4; D not resolved. Germline V gene sequence: CDR1 SEHNR, CDR2 FQNEAQ (reference sequence). V was clipped by 0 bases and J by 8 bases, with 13 bases between them. The CDR3 has 15 amino acids. This CDR3 reads CASSLARGSSEKLFF. Here the CDR3 DNA reads TGTGCCAGCAGCTTAGCGCGAGGGTCAAGCGAAAAACTGTTTTTT.

The chain is built from TRBV7-9 and TRBJ1-5; TRBD1 agrees at 7 bases. Germline CDR1 is SEHNR and CDR2 is FQNEAQ (reference sequence). Trimming cost V 6 bases and J 1 base; bases outside gene matches: 6. This CDR3 is 15 amino acids long. The DNA of the CDR3 is TGTGCCAGCAGTCCGAGGGACAGCAGCAATCAGCCCCAGCATTTT. This sequence encodes CASSPRDSSNQPQHF.

The CDR3 loop is CASSPVGAYNEQFF. The CDR3 DNA reads TGTGCCAGCAGCCCCGTAGGGGCCTACAATGAGCAGTTCTTC. The J gene is TRBJ2-1, the V gene TRBV7-8; maybe TRBD1 (5 bases). The V and J ends lost 5 bases and 2 bases respectively, with 10 bases between them. Germline loops: CDR1 SGHVS, CDR2 FQNEAQ. CDR3 size: 14 residues.

This sequence joins TRBV28 and TRBJ2-1, with 9 nucleotides matching TRBD1. The CDR3 consists of 14 residues. Germline V gives CDR1 MDHEN, CDR2 SYDVKM. Trimming cost V 8 bases and J 4 bases; bases outside gene matches: 6. The CDR3 DNA is TGTGCCAGCTGGACCGGGACAGGGTACAATGAGCAGTTCTTC. This translates into CASWTGTGYNEQFF.

This clone was detected only a few times. The rearrangement links TRBV11-3 to TRBJ1-1, with no clear D. Germline CDR1 and CDR2: SGHNT and YENEEA. The CDR3 loop spans 11 amino acids. The ends were cut back, 1 base at V and 8 bases at J, with 5 bases in the middle. The CDR3 region is CASSLVAEAFF. The CDR3 coding sequence is TGTGCCAGCAGCTTAGTGGCCGAAGCTTTCTTT.

By sample fraction, this clone is large. The chain employs TRBV30 and TRBJ1-5; 9 nucleotides line up with TRBD1. After removal of 5 bases from V and 2 bases from J, the junction contained 4 bases not matched to a gene. This CDR3 region has 14 residues. From germline, CDR1 is GTSNPN and CDR2 SVGIG (reference sequence). The CDR3 reads CAWGTGIGNQPQHF. The CDR3 region has the DNA TGTGCCTGGGGGACAGGGATTGGCAATCAGCCCCAGCATTTT.

The genes are TRBV11-3 and TRBJ2-5; 8 bases align to TRBD2. CDR3 length: 17 amino acids. V shed 1 base and J 4 bases; nucleotides not matched to a gene: 11. CDR1 and CDR2 from the germline V gene are SGHNT and YENEEA. The CDR3, as DNA: TGTGCCAGCAGCTTAGGGGCTCGCGGGGGGACCCGAGAGACCCAGTACTTC. This codes for CASSLGARGGTRETQYF.

The rearrangement joins TRBV5-8 to TRBJ2-7; TRBD1 might be the D (6 bases). The V and J ends lost 3 bases and 9 bases respectively, with 10 bases between them. The CDR3 has 11 amino acids. Germline V gene sequence: CDR1 SGHTS, CDR2 YDEGEE. The CDR3 nucleotides read TGTGCCAGCAGCTACCAGGGGTGGCAGTACTTC. It translates to CASSYQGWQYF.